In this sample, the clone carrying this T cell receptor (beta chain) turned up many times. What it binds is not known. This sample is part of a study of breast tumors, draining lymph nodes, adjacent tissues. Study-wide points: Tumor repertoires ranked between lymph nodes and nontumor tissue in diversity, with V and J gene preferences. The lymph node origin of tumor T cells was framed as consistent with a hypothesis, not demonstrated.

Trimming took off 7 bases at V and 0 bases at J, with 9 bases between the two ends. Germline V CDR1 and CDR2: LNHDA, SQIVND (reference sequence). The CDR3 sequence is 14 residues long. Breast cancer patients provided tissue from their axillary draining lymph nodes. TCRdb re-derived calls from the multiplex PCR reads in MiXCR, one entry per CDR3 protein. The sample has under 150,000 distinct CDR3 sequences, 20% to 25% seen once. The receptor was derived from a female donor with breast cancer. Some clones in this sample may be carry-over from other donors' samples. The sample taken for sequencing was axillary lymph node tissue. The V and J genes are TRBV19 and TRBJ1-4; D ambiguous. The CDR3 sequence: CASTREATNEKLFF. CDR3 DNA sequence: TGTGCCAGTACCAGAGAGGCAACTAATGAAAAACTGTTTTTT.